This T cell receptor beta chain was sequenced during a study of T cell repertoires in cytomegalovirus infection. Regarding this clonotype: The target antigen is unknown.

Trimming left V 3 bases short and J 4 bases short, with 12 bases between. This CDR3 has 14 residues. Germline-derived CDR1 and CDR2 are LNHDA and SQIVND (reference sequence). TCRdb redid the calling of the reads with MiXCR, one entry per CDR3 protein. The sample includes about 920,000 distinct CDR3 sequences, 31% seen only once; the top ten take 11% to 15%. This specimen consisted of cultured CD8+ T cells from PBMCs, obtained from culture after CMV antigen stimulation. The chain combines TRBV19 with TRBJ1-2; D uncertain. This sequence originates from a human donor in good health (CMV status not recorded). Some clones in this sample may be carry-over from other donors' samples. The CDR3 here is CASSISAATYGYTF. In DNA, the CDR3 is TGTGCCAGTAGTATCTCGGCCGCCACCTATGGCTACACCTTC.